This TCR beta chain was captured by sequencing in a study of long-term antiretroviral therapy in people with HIV. V was pared by 1 base and J by 6 bases, with 6 bases between. The CDR3 length is 13 residues. Germline V CDR1 and CDR2: KGHSY, FQNENV. immunoSEQ v3.0 was run at survey level. The table came from immunoSEQ multiplex PCR; TCRdb's copy has only in-frame clones and leaves some out. The sample shows 20,000 to 30,000 clones, more than 65% of them seen only once. The TCR was taken from a middle-aged man with HIV. This chain links TRBV16 with TRBJ2-2; D is uncertain. The sample here was unsorted PBMCs, taken 3 years after starting antiretroviral therapy. CDR3 sequence: CASSQLSAGELFF. CDR3 DNA: TGTGCCAGCAGCCAATTATCAGCCGGGGAGCTGTTTTTT.